The 3 T cell receptor beta chains below come from one sample, sequenced in a study of post-analysis software for immune sequencing data. Built from TCR beta cDNA, the libraries had unique molecular identifiers in them. Each CDR3 protein is one row after TCRdb ran MiXCR on the PCR reads. This repertoire shows under 900,000 distinct CDR3 sequences, approximately 53% found once; its top ten account for under 6%. No antigen is known for these receptors. Study-level results: Roughly 5 TRBV segments, TRBV5-6, TRBV5-1 and TRBV20-1 among them, were found more frequent in patients than controls.

The sequencing sample was made of blood. The receptors stem from a girl aged 5 to 17 with multiple sclerosis.

This clonotype was observed a handful of times. This rearrangement joins TRBV11-1 to TRBJ2-3, with 8 bases identical to TRBD2. V was pared by 8 bases and J by 7 bases, with 17 bases of the junction left unmatched. The germline CDR1 and CDR2 sequences are SGHAT and FQDESV (reference sequence). CDR3 length equals 16 residues. The CDR3 loop is CASAARLAGRTHTQYF. The DNA for the CDR3 is TGTGCCAGCGCCGCCCGGCTAGCGGGCCGCACGCATACGCAGTATTTT.

This clonotype was counted a few times. The genes are TRBV9 and TRBJ1-2, with a possible D match to TRBD1 (6 bases). The germline V gene encodes CDR1 SGDLS and CDR2 YYNGEE. This CDR3 has 15 residues. V was pared by 0 bases and J by 2 bases, with 11 bases between. The CDR3 nucleotides read TGTGCCAGCAGCGTAGAAGGGACAAGGAACTATGGCTACACCTTC. It is translated as CASSVEGTRNYGYTF.

The chain combines TRBV20-1 with TRBJ2-1, with D maybe TRBD1 (5 bases). The germline V gene encodes CDR1 DFQATT and CDR2 SNEGSKA (reference sequence). V shed 0 bases and J shed 8 bases, with 17 bases lying between them. The CDR3 totals 15 residues. CDR3 loop: CSAREPRSGLDEQFF. In DNA form, the CDR3 reads TGCAGTGCTAGAGAGCCCCGTTCAGGGCTCGATGAGCAGTTCTTC.